The 23 T cell receptor beta chains below come from one sample, sequenced in a study of Ad26.COV2.S vaccination and SARS-CoV-2 variants. Measured with immunoSEQ multiplex PCR; TCRdb has only the in-frame clones, and not every one. Here the sample spans roughly 400,000 clones, 90% being singletons. Regarding treatment: around 19 received Ad26.COV2.S at low or high dose, single or two shots; roughly five received placebo; per-sample allocation not given. Material that was analyzed had been drawn on day 63 after the first vaccine or placebo injection. This sample comprised peripheral blood, obtained in a trial of Ad26.COV2.S vaccine versus placebo. The receptors stem from a person between 18 and 59 years old who received the Ad26.COV2.S COVID-19 vaccine or a placebo.

The chain has TRBV6-5 and TRBJ2-7, with D tentatively TRBD1 or TRBD2 (5 bases each). CDR3 length: 13 amino acids. Germline V gives CDR1 MNHEY, CDR2 SVGAGI. V was clipped by 2 bases and J by 5 bases, with 10 bases between them. The CDR3 DNA follows: TGTGCCAGCAGTTACGAGGGGTTTAACGAGCAGTACTTC. It translates to CASSYEGFNEQYF.

CDR3 sequence: CASSVEDSYNSPLHF. As DNA, the CDR3 is TGTGCCAGCAGCGTAGAGGACAGCTATAATTCACCCCTCCACTTT. This chain uses TRBV9 with TRBJ1-6, with TRBD1 as a possible D gene (6 bases). Trimming shortened V by 0 bases and J by 3 bases, and 7 bases separated the two germline ends. The length of the CDR3 is 15 residues. Germline assignment: CDR1 SGDLS and CDR2 YYNGEE.

The chain is built from TRBV19 and TRBJ2-7; tentatively, D is TRBD1 or TRBD2 (5 bases each). V lost 4 bases to trimming and J lost 0 bases, with 22 bases between them. The CDR3 contains 18 residues. Germline V gene sequence: CDR1 LNHDA, CDR2 SQIVND (reference sequence). CDR3 coding DNA: TGTGCCAGTAGTAGTGGATTAAACAGGACTTCCCCCTCCTACGAGCAGTACTTC. It translates to CASSSGLNRTSPSYEQYF.

This chain links TRBV28 with TRBJ1-4; D is unresolved. The germline V gene has CDR1 MDHEN and CDR2 SYDVKM. The CDR3 extends over 14 amino acids. Trimming removed 3 bases at V and 7 bases at J, with 12 bases between. CDR3 coding DNA: TGTGCCAGCAGTTTGTACGGTGGAGGTGAAAAACTGTTTTTT. Amino acid sequence: CASSLYGGGEKLFF. Combining the CDR3 with reference TRBV28 and TRBJ1-4 gives the whole variable domain DVKVTQSSRYLVKRTGEKVFLECVQDMDHENMFWYRQDPGLGLRLIYFSYDVKMKEKGDIPEGYSVSREKKERFSLILESASTNQTSMYLCASSLYGGGEKLFFGSGTQLSVL.

This chain connects TRBV5-1 to TRBJ2-1; 8 bases agree with TRBD2. Germline values: CDR1 SGHRS, CDR2 YFSETQ. The CDR3 totals 15 residues. V dropped 3 bases and J dropped 4; count of bases not matched to a gene: 6. As DNA, the CDR3 is TGCGCCAGCAGCTCAAGCGGGAGAGGGTACAATGAGCAGTTCTTC. Protein: CASSSSGRGYNEQFF.

The genes are TRBV29-1 and TRBJ2-2, with D unclear. Germline CDR1 SQVTM, CDR2 ANQGSEA. V lost 4 bases and J lost 4, with 10 bases in between. CDR3 length: 13 residues. In nucleotides, the CDR3 is TGCAGCGTTGGAAGGCAATTCACCGGGGAGCTGTTTTTT. Its translation: CSVGRQFTGELFF.

This clone appeared a few times. This sequence joins TRBV19 and TRBJ1-1, with D possibly TRBD1 on 5 matching bases. CDR1 LNHDA and CDR2 SQIVND come from the germline V gene (reference sequence). The CDR3 spans 15 residues. V lost 5 bases and J 3 bases, leaving 16 bases between the germline ends. CDR3 amino acids: CASSSYLGGDTEAFF. The CDR3 region has the DNA TGTGCCAGTAGTTCCTACTTGGGAGGGGACACTGAAGCTTTCTTT.

This chain links TRBV20-1 with TRBJ2-7, with D uncertain. CDR3 length: 10 residues. CDR1 is DFQATT and CDR2 is SNEGSKA in the germline V gene (reference sequence). With 5 bases removed from V and 3 bases from J, the gap between germline ends came to 5 bases. This chain's CDR3 is CSAGDYEQYF. DNA of the CDR3: TGCAGTGCTGGGGACTACGAGCAGTACTTC.

CDR3 bases: TGTGCCAGCAGCCCGTGGACTAGCGGGAGTTATTTGCGTGCTGAGCAGTTCTTC. Its translation is CASSPWTSGSYLRAEQFF. This rearrangement joins TRBV7-2 to TRBJ2-1, with 13 bases that match TRBD2. The length of the CDR3 is 18 residues. The V gene's germline CDR1 is SGHTA and CDR2 FQGNSA. Unmatched junction bases numbered 16, after V lost 5 bases and J lost 9 bases.

Of note for this clone: At the DNA level, this CDR3 is encoded by other sequences in the same sample as well. The V gene is TRBV28, the J gene TRBJ2-1; D is perhaps TRBD2 (6 bases). CDR3 size: 13 residues. The V end lost 2 bases, the J end lost 6 bases, and 8 bases lay between the germline ends. CDR1 is MDHEN, CDR2 SYDVKM, per germline. CDR3 nucleotides: TGTGCCAGCAGTTTAACTAGCAGCAATGAGCAGTTCTTC. This sequence encodes CASSLTSSNEQFF.

Of note for this clone: Other DNA sequences of this sample code for an identical CDR3. The chain joins TRBV6-2 or TRBV6-3 to TRBJ2-7; D gene unclear. V lost 0 bases, J lost 1 base, and 4 bases lay in between. Per germline, CDR1 MNHEY and CDR2 SVGEGT. CDR3 length: 13 amino acids. The CDR3 coding sequence is TGTGCCAGCAGTTACTCACCATCCTACGAGCAGTACTTC. Protein sequence: CASSYSPSYEQYF.

This chain uses TRBV3-1 (or the pseudogene TRBV3-2) with TRBJ1-5; tentative D call: TRBD1 (6 bases). CDR1 and CDR2 from the germline V gene are LGHDT and YNNKEL (reference sequence). With 2 bases removed from V and 4 bases from J, the gap between germline ends came to 9 bases. The CDR3 consists of 14 residues. As DNA, the CDR3 is TGTGCCAGCAGCCAATCAGGGGAGAATCAGCCCCAGCATTTT. Its translation is CASSQSGENQPQHF.

The chain combines TRBV7-9 with TRBJ2-1; possibly TRBD1 for D (6 bases). With 5 bases removed from V and 0 bases from J, the gap between germline ends came to 11 bases. There are 15 residues in the CDR3. Germline values: CDR1 SEHNR, CDR2 FQNEAQ (reference sequence). CDR3 DNA sequence: TGTGCCAGCAGCCACAGGGATCCCTCCTACAATGAGCAGTTCTTC. Translating gives CASSHRDPSYNEQFF.

The chain links TRBV5-6 to TRBJ2-1; D is undetermined. V shed 1 base and J shed 9 bases, with 11 bases lying between them. CDR3 length: 13 residues. The germline V gene has CDR1 SGHDT and CDR2 YYEEEE. The CDR3 bases are TGTGCCAGCAGCTTGAGGATAAGGCGTGAGCAGTTCTTC. Translated: CASSLRIRREQFF. The complete variable domain, with remaining parts taken from reference TRBV5-6 and TRBJ2-1, reads DAGVTQSPTHLIKTRGQQVTLRCSPKSGHDTVSWYQQALGQGPQFIFQYYEEEERQRGNFPDRFSGHQFPNYSSELNVNALLLGDSALYLCASSLRIRREQFFGPGTRLTVL.

The J gene is TRBJ1-2, the V gene TRBV27, with D hard to call. The CDR3 length is 12 residues. The V gene lost 8 bases and the J gene lost 4 bases, with 11 bases spanning the gap. The germline V gene has CDR1 MNHEY and CDR2 SMNVEV (reference sequence). Written as DNA, the CDR3 is TGTGCCAGCCGTGGAGACCCCTATGGCTACACCTTC. It is translated as CASRGDPYGYTF.

The genes are TRBV20-1 and TRBJ2-1; 7 positions match TRBD1. V lost 0 bases and J lost 13; bases outside the gene matches: 3. The CDR3 runs 11 residues. Germline CDR1 is DFQATT and CDR2 is SNEGSKA (reference sequence). The CDR3 bases are TGCAGTGCTAGAGATGAGGGGGCTCAGTTCTTC. Translation: CSARDEGAQFF.

The rearrangement uses TRBV10-3 and TRBJ1-3; D is perhaps TRBD1 (5 bases). Trimming pared 2 bases from V and 0 bases from J, leaving 11 bases between. The germline V gene encodes CDR1 ENHRY and CDR2 SYGVKD. The CDR3 is 16 residues long. The CDR3 loop is CAISEEGTFSGNTIYF. The CDR3 nucleotides read TGTGCCATCAGTGAGGAGGGGACTTTCTCTGGAAACACCATATATTTT.

This clone has only one observation. The V call is TRBV6-5, the J call TRBJ2-7; tentatively, D is TRBD1 or TRBD2 (7 bases each). The germline gives CDR1 MNHEY, CDR2 SVGAGI. V was cut by 10 bases and J by 4 bases, with 23 bases left in between. The CDR3 length is 15 residues. The CDR3 is CATQGDYSFSYEQYF. CDR3 sequence (DNA): TGTGCCACCCAGGGGGACTACTCCTTCTCATACGAGCAGTACTTC.

The genes are TRBV3-1 (or the pseudogene TRBV3-2) and TRBJ2-5, with D uncertain. Germline values: CDR1 LGHDT, CDR2 YNNKEL (reference sequence). This CDR3 comprises 13 residues. V gave up 3 bases and J gave up 4 bases, with 9 bases separating them. The CDR3 sequence: CASSQQASETQYF. CDR3 DNA sequence: TGTGCCAGCAGCCAGCAGGCCTCAGAGACCCAGTACTTC.

The V call is TRBV29-1, the J call TRBJ2-5, with D perhaps matching TRBD2 (6 bases). The CDR3 is 12 residues long. V shed 6 bases and J shed 2 bases, with 10 bases lying between them. CDR1 and CDR2 from the germline V gene are SQVTM and ANQGSEA. For the CDR3, the DNA is TGCAGCGTCGCAGGAGGGCAAGAGACCCAGTACTTC. It codes for CSVAGGQETQYF. Full variable domain (rest looked up from reference TRBV29-1 and TRBJ2-5): SAVISQKPSRDICQRGTSLTIQCQVDSQVTMMFWYRQQPGQSLTLIATANQGSEATYESGFVIDKFPISRPNLTFSTLTVSNMSPEDSSIYLCSVAGGQETQYFGPGTRLLVL.

The chain recombines TRBV5-1 with TRBJ2-2, with 8 bases matching TRBD2. The CDR3 is made up of 14 amino acids. The germline gives CDR1 SGHRS, CDR2 YFSETQ. V shed 0 bases, J shed 7 bases, and the junction held 2 bases outside the gene matches. The CDR3 coding sequence is TGCGCCAGCAGCTTGGCGGGAGGGAACGGGGAGCTGTTTTTT. Protein: CASSLAGGNGELFF.

The CDR3 nucleotides are TGTGCCAGCAGCCCGGACCGACTTGTTCTGAACAATGAGCAGTTCTTC. Encoded protein: CASSPDRLVLNNEQFF. The V and J genes are TRBV11-2 and TRBJ2-1; D is unresolved. The V end was cut by 5 bases, the J end by 5 bases, with 19 bases between. The CDR3 runs to 16 residues. Per the germline V gene, CDR1 is SGHAT and CDR2 is FQNNGV.

Details on this clone: The sample contains more than one DNA sequence encoding this CDR3. V and J are TRBV7-2 and TRBJ2-3, with D possibly being TRBD2 (5 bases). Per germline, CDR1 SGHTA and CDR2 FQGNSA. This CDR3 has 14 amino acids. V was cut by 5 bases and J by 0 bases, with 9 bases left in between. The CDR3 DNA follows: TGTGCCAGCAGCCCCCAGCGGAGCACAGATACGCAGTATTTT. It encodes CASSPQRSTDTQYF.